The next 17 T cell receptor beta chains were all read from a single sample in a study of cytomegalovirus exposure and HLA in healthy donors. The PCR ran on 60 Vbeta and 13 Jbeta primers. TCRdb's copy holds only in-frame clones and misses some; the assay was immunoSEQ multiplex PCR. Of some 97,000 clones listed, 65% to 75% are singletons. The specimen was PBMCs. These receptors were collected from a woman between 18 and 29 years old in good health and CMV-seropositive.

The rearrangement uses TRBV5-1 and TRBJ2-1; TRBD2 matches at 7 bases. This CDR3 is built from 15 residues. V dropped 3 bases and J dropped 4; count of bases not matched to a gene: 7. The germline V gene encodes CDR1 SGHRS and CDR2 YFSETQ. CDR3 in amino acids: CASSSVGEGYNEQFF. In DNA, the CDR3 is TGCGCCAGCAGCTCCGTCGGGGAGGGTTACAATGAGCAGTTCTTC.

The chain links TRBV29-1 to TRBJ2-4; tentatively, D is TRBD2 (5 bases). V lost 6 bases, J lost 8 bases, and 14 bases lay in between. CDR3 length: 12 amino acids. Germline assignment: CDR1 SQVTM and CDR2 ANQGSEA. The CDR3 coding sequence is TGCAGCGTGGAGGCACTAGAGGACATTCAGTACTTC. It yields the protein CSVEALEDIQYF.

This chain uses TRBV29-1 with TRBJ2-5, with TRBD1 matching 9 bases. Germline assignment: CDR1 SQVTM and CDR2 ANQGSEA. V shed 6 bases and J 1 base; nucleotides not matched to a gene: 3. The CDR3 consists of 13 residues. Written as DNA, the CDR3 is TGCAGCGTAACGACAGGGGGCCAAGAGACCCAGTACTTC. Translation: CSVTTGGQETQYF.

CDR3 residues: CASSFQVNEKLFF. Written as DNA, the CDR3 is TGTGCCAGCAGTTTTCAGGTTAATGAAAAACTGTTTTTT. The genes are TRBV27 and TRBJ1-4; D unresolved. V lost 3 bases and J 4 bases, leaving 6 bases between the germline ends. Germline CDR1 is MNHEY and CDR2 is SMNVEV (reference sequence). There are 13 residues in the CDR3.

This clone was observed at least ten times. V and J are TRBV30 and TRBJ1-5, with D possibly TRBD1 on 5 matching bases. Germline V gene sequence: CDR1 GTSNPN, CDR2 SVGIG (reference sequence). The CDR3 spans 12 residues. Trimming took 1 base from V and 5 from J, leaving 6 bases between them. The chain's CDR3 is CAWSEGYQPQHF. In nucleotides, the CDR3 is TGTGCCTGGAGTGAGGGGTATCAGCCCCAGCATTTT.

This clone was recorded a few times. Here the CDR3 reads CASSQDSGNYEQYF. DNA of the CDR3: TGCGCCAGCAGCCAAGATTCAGGGAACTACGAGCAGTACTTC. The genes are TRBV4-1 and TRBJ2-7, with D perhaps matching TRBD1 (5 bases). The germline V gene has CDR1 MGHRA and CDR2 YSYEKL. Trimming removed 0 bases from V and 3 bases from J, with 9 bases in between. The CDR3 loop spans 14 amino acids.

The CDR3, as DNA: TGCGCCAGCAGCCAAGTATACGGGAGCTCCTACAATGAGCAGTTCTTC. Its translation: CASSQVYGSSYNEQFF. This chain joins TRBV4-1 and TRBJ2-1; D perhaps matches TRBD2 (6 bases). Germline CDR1 is MGHRA and CDR2 is YSYEKL. The CDR3 has 16 residues. The ends were cut back, 1 base at V and 0 bases at J, with 10 bases in the middle.

The CDR3, as DNA: TGTGCCAGCAGTGAATACGGCACTGAAGCTTTCTTT. This gives the protein CASSEYGTEAFF. V gene TRBV25-1 combines with J gene TRBJ1-1; D remains unclear. The germline V gene encodes CDR1 MGHDK and CDR2 SYGVNS. The CDR3 has 12 residues. V was trimmed by 0 bases and J by 4 bases, leaving 3 bases between them.

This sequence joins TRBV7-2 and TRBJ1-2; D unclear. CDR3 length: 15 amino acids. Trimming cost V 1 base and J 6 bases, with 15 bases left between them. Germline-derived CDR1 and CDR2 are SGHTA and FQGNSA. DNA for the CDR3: TGTGCCAGCAGCTTAGATGGAGTTGCGGGAAATGGCTACACCTTC. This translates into CASSLDGVAGNGYTF.

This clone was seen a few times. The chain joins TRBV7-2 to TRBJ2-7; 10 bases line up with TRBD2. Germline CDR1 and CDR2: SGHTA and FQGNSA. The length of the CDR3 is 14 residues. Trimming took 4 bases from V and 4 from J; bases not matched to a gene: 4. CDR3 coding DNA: TGTGCCAGCAGCTATAGCGGGAGGAGGTACGAGCAGTACTTC. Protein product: CASSYSGRRYEQYF.

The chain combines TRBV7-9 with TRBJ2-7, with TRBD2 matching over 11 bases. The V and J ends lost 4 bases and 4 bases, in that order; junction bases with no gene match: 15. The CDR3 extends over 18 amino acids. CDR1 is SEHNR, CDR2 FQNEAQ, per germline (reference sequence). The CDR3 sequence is CASSSSKETSGIVYEQYF. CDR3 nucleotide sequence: TGTGCCAGCAGCTCCAGCAAGGAGACTAGCGGGATAGTTTACGAGCAGTACTTC.

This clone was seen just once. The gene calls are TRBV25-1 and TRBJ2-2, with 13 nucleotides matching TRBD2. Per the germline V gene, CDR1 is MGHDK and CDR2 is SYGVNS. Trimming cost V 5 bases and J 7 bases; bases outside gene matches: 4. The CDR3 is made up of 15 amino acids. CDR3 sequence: CASSLLAGGVGELFF. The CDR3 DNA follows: TGTGCCAGCAGTTTACTAGCGGGAGGGGTCGGGGAGCTGTTTTTT. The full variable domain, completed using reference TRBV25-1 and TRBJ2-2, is EADIYQTPRYLVIGTGKKITLECSQTMGHDKMYWYQQDPGMELHLIHYSYGVNSTEKGDLSSESTVSRIRTEHFPLTLESARPSHTSQYLCASSLLAGGVGELFFGEGSRLTVL.

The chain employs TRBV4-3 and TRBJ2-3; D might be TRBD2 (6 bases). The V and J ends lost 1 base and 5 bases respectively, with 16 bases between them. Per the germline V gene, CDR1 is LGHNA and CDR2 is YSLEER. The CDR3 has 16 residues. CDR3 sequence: CASSQVGSGPRDTQYF. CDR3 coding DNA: TGCGCCAGCAGCCAAGTGGGGAGCGGGCCCAGAGATACGCAGTATTTT.

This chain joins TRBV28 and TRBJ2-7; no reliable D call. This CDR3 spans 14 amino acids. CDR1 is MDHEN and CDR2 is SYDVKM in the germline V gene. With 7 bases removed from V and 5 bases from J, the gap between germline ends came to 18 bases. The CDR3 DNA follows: TGTGCCAGCACCCCTGACACCATGGCCAACGAGCAGTACTTC. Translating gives CASTPDTMANEQYF.

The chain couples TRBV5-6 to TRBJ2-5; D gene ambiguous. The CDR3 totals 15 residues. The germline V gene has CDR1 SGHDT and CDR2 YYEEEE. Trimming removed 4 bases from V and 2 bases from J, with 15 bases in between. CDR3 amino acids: CASSLQSNFQETQYF. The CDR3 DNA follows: TGTGCCAGCAGCCTACAGTCAAACTTTCAAGAGACCCAGTACTTC.

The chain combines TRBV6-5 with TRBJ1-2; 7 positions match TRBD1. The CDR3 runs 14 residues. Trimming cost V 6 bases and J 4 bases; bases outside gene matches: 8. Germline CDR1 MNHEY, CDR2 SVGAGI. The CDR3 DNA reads TGTGCCAGCAGAAGTTACCAGGGGGGCTATGGCTACACCTTC. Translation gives CASRSYQGGYGYTF.

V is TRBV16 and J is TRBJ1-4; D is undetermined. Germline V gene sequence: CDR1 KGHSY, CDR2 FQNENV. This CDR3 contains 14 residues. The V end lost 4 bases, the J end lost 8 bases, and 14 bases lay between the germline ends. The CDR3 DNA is TGTGCCAGCAGCCCACTCACAGAATACGAAAAACTGTTTTTT. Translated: CASSPLTEYEKLFF.